This is a list of T cell receptor beta chains from one sample in a study of identical twins. MiXCR was run by TCRdb on the 5' RACE reads, yielding one entry per CDR3 protein. The sample contains hundreds of thousands of distinct CDR3 sequences, approximately 7% of which appear only once. These data were likewise used in another study, on yellow fever vaccine responses in identical twins.

Material: memory (CD45RO+) T cells sorted from blood. The source of these receptors is a woman younger than 30 in good health. CDR3s include the opening cysteine and the closing phenylalanine or tryptophan. A D gene is named only where the DNA matches it firmly. A row's size may be missing; if present it is once, few, many or a size class.

CDR3 protein	CDR3 DNA	D gene	clone size	V gene	J gene
CASRRGVAKNIQYF	TGTGCCAGCAGGAGGGGGGTAGCCAAAAACATTCAGTACTTC	.	few	TRBV2	TRBJ2-4
CASSPSGGTPYEQYF	TGTGCCAGCAGCCCGTCCGGCGGGACGCCCTACGAGCAGTACTTC	.	many	TRBV28	TRBJ2-7
CSARGGTSGGETQYF	TGCAGTGCTAGAGGTGGGACTAGCGGGGGAGAGACCCAGTACTTC	TRBD2	.	TRBV20-1	TRBJ2-5
CSARGRDRVVTDTQYF	TGCAGTGCTAGAGGCAGGGACAGGGTCGTCACAGATACGCAGTATTTT	TRBD1	many	TRBV20-1	TRBJ2-3
CSAPRTYNEQFF	TGCAGTGCTCCCAGGACCTACAATGAGCAGTTCTTC	.	.	TRBV20-1	TRBJ2-1
CASSLVIAGAVTGELFF	TGTGCCAGCAGCTTGGTGATAGCGGGGGCCGTAACCGGGGAGCTGTTTTTT	TRBD2	.	TRBV5-6	TRBJ2-2
CASSPQRASETQYF	TGTGCCAGCAGTCCCCAACGAGCCTCAGAGACCCAGTACTTC	.	.	TRBV27	TRBJ2-5
CASSQAASGGGTDTQYF	TGTGCCAGCAGCCAAGCGGCTAGCGGGGGTGGCACAGATACGCAGTATTTT	TRBD2	.	TRBV4-2	TRBJ2-3
CASGTATNEKLFF	TGCGCCAGCGGGACAGCGACTAATGAAAAACTGTTTTTT	TRBD1	many	TRBV5-1	TRBJ1-4
CSAGQGSEKLFF	TGCAGCGCCGGACAGGGGAGTGAAAAACTGTTTTTT	TRBD1	many	TRBV29-1	TRBJ1-4
CASSHVDRGRNQPQHF	TGCGCCAGCAGCCACGTCGACAGGGGCAGGAATCAGCCCCAGCATTTT	TRBD1	many	TRBV4-1	TRBJ1-5
CASSLTSGRATDTQYF	TGCGCCAGCAGCTTGACTAGCGGGAGGGCCACGGATACGCAGTATTTT	TRBD2	.	TRBV5-1	TRBJ2-3
CASRGPTVQETQYF	TGTGCCAGCCGAGGACCGACAGTACAAGAGACCCAGTACTTC	.	.	TRBV6-1	TRBJ2-5
CASSHRRRDRGSGANVLTF	TGTGCCAGCAGCCACCGCCGACGGGACAGGGGTTCCGGGGCCAACGTCCTGACTTTC	.	.	TRBV21-1	TRBJ2-6
CASSDPDGNEQFF	TGTGCCAGCAGCGATCCGGACGGAAATGAGCAGTTCTTC	.	many	TRBV5-6	TRBJ2-1
CASSPLGGTYMNTEAFF	TGCGCCAGCAGCCCATTAGGAGGGACGTACATGAACACTGAAGCTTTCTTT	.	many	TRBV5-1	TRBJ1-1
CASSQGVLSIGYTF	TGTGCCAGCAGCCAGGGGGTTCTATCGATCGGCTACACCTTC	TRBD1	few	TRBV6-1	TRBJ1-2
CASRELVQGGEQFF	TGTGCCAGCAGAGAACTGGTCCAGGGGGGTGAGCAGTTCTTC	.	many	TRBV7-9	TRBJ2-1
CASREFSYNEQFF	TGTGCCAGCCGGGAGTTCTCCTACAATGAGCAGTTCTTC	.	few	TRBV6-1	TRBJ2-1
CASSPAGTRRNNEQFF	TGTGCCAGCAGCCCAGCCGGGACACGCCGAAACAATGAGCAGTTCTTC	.	few	TRBV5-5	TRBJ2-1
CASSFVTSPLHF	TGTGCCAGCAGCTTTGTAACTTCACCCCTCCACTTT	.	few	TRBV13	TRBJ1-6
CAISDQTSGGPVGTQYF	TGTGCCATCAGTGACCAGACTAGCGGGGGGCCGGTAGGGACCCAGTACTTC	TRBD2	.	TRBV10-3	TRBJ2-5
CASSWTGGETQYF	TGTGCCAGCAGTTGGACAGGGGGGGAGACCCAGTACTTC	TRBD1	.	TRBV2	TRBJ2-5
CASSQDPRLAVGYEQYF	TGCGCCAGCAGCCAAGACCCAAGACTAGCGGTGGGCTACGAGCAGTACTTC	TRBD2	few	TRBV4-1	TRBJ2-7
CASSEGPNNEQFF	TGTGCCAGCAGTGAGGGACCGAACAATGAGCAGTTCTTC	.	many	TRBV6-4	TRBJ2-1
CASSQDPGAGQPQHF	TGCGCCAGCAGCCAAGACCCCGGGGCGGGTCAGCCCCAGCATTTT	.	few	TRBV4-1	TRBJ1-5
CASSWDSRAFF	TGTGCCAGCAGTTGGGACTCCCGGGCTTTCTTT	.	many	TRBV12-3/TRBV12-4	TRBJ1-1